This T cell receptor beta chain was identified in a study of T cells in Graves' hyperthyroidism and ophthalmopathy. About the study: Blood from the periphery was taken at initial diagnosis, before any treatment.

This clonotype was detected many times. Researchers took RNA transcripts and amplified the TCR beta CDR3 regions from them. HTBI primers were the set used in a first-round RT-PCR of the TCR CDR3. TCRdb reanalysed the multiplex PCR reads using MiXCR and keeps one entry per CDR3 protein. The sample has fewer than 300,000 distinct CDR3 sequences, approximately 14% seen once. Participants, patients aged 18 to 65, had newly diagnosed hyperthyroidism with a duration under 2 months. The CDR3 loop spans 12 amino acids. Per germline, CDR1 SNHLY and CDR2 FYNNEI. Trimming stripped 0 bases from V and 4 bases from J, with 3 bases between.

Sequencing was carried out using blood. This clonotype was obtained from a woman aged 45 to 65 with Graves' hyperthyroidism that later progressed to Graves' ophthalmopathy. V gene TRBV2 combines with J gene TRBJ1-1; D is uncertain. The CDR3 DNA reads TGTGCCAGCAGTGAAGCGCTCACTGAAGCTTTCTTT. Translated, it gives CASSEALTEAFF.